The rows below give T cell receptor beta chains drawn from one sample of a study of post-analysis software for immune sequencing data. MiXCR was run by TCRdb on the PCR reads, yielding one entry per CDR3 protein. The sample contains 750,000 to 950,000 distinct CDR3 sequences, roughly 50% of which appear only once. The sequencing input was blood. The receptors come from a girl aged 5 to 17 with multiple sclerosis. The CDR3 runs from the conserved cysteine through the conserved F or W. Each record gives: CDR3 protein, CDR3 DNA, D gene, J gene, V gene, clone size. D genes are given only for firm matches. Size is stated for part of the rows, as once, few or many counts, or as a class when the clone is expanded.

CASSLGDGRTEAFF	TGCGCCAGCAGCTTGGGGGACGGGAGGACTGAAGCTTTCTTT	NA	TRBJ1-1	TRBV5-1	NA
CSARDRVENIQYF	TGCAGTGCTAGAGACAGGGTCGAAAACATTCAGTACTTC	NA	TRBJ2-4	TRBV20-1	NA
CASSMSRGGTWGEQYF	TGTGCCAGCTCCATGTCTCGCGGGGGGACCTGGGGGGAGCAGTACTTC	TRBD2	TRBJ2-5	TRBV7-2	NA
CASSHPGSSTDTQYF	TGTGCCAGCAGCCACCCGGGGTCCAGCACAGATACGCAGTATTTT	NA	TRBJ2-3	TRBV12-3/TRBV12-4	NA
CASSWDRLGMSGYNEQFF	TGTGCCAGCAGTTGGGACAGATTGGGGATGAGCGGCTACAATGAGCAGTTCTTC	TRBD1	TRBJ2-1	TRBV12-3/TRBV12-4	NA
CASSLESPGLAETQYF	TGCGCCAGCAGCTTGGAGTCACCGGGACTAGCGGAGACCCAGTACTTC	TRBD2	TRBJ2-5	TRBV5-1	NA
CASSVNSSPNEKLFF	TGTGCCAGCAGCGTAAATTCCAGCCCTAATGAAAAACTGTTTTTT	NA	TRBJ1-4	TRBV9	few
CASSVDPGTATYEQYF	TGTGCCAGCAGCGTAGACCCCGGGACAGCTACCTACGAGCAGTACTTC	TRBD1	TRBJ2-7	TRBV9	few
CSASQGLGLTSYEQYF	TGCAGTGCCAGCCAGGGTCTGGGACTAACTTCCTACGAGCAGTACTTC	TRBD2	TRBJ2-7	TRBV20-1	NA
CASNQDGDVGTEAFF	TGCGCCAGCAACCAAGACGGGGACGTCGGCACTGAAGCTTTCTTT	NA	TRBJ1-1	TRBV4-1	NA
CASSQEGQGLSEKLFF	TGTGCCAGCAGCCAAGAGGGGCAGGGTCTAAGTGAAAAACTGTTTTTT	NA	TRBJ1-4	TRBV3-1	NA
CASRGTGRHEQYF	TGTGCCAGCAGGGGGACAGGGAGGCACGAGCAGTACTTC	TRBD1	TRBJ2-7	TRBV6-5	NA
CSAVGQGHYGYTF	TGCAGTGCTGTAGGACAGGGACACTATGGCTACACCTTC	TRBD1	TRBJ1-2	TRBV20-1	NA
CSAVSGQGENSPLHF	TGCAGTGCGGTCTCGGGACAGGGGGAAAATTCACCCCTCCACTTT	TRBD1	TRBJ1-6	TRBV20-1	few
CASGLDRAIYGYTF	TGCGCCAGCGGCTTGGACAGGGCGATCTATGGCTACACCTTC	TRBD1	TRBJ1-2	TRBV5-1	few
CSVVLDRTYEQYF	TGCAGCGTTGTCCTGGACAGAACCTACGAGCAGTACTTC	NA	TRBJ2-7	TRBV29-1	few
CSVGGGPINEQFF	TGCAGCGTTGGAGGGGGGCCAATCAATGAGCAGTTCTTC	NA	TRBJ2-1	TRBV29-1	NA
CASTDRGSGANVLTF	TGCGCCAGCACCGACAGGGGGTCTGGGGCCAACGTCCTGACTTTC	TRBD1	TRBJ2-6	TRBV5-1	NA
CASSFVFRTNAETQYF	TGTGCCAGCAGCTTCGTTTTTAGGACGAATGCAGAGACCCAGTACTTC	NA	TRBJ2-5	TRBV7-2	NA
CTSSVAGGIDEQYF	TGTACCAGCAGCGTAGCGGGAGGGATTGACGAGCAGTACTTC	TRBD2	TRBJ2-7	TRBV7-6	NA
CASSYSARGTDTQYF	TGTGCCAGCAGTTACTCGGCTCGGGGCACAGATACGCAGTATTTT	NA	TRBJ2-3	TRBV6-5	NA
CASSMRQETQYF	TGTGCCAGTAGTATGCGGCAAGAGACCCAGTACTTC	NA	TRBJ2-5	TRBV19	few
CSVATGSNAEAFF	TGCAGCGTTGCGACAGGGTCTAACGCTGAAGCTTTCTTT	TRBD1	TRBJ1-1	TRBV29-1	NA
CASSDPGHIGGKNIQYF	TGTGCCAGCAGTGACCCGGGGCATATCGGAGGCAAAAACATTCAGTACTTC	NA	TRBJ2-4	TRBV25-1	NA
CASSQADSTDTQYF	TGTGCCAGCAGTCAAGCGGATAGCACAGATACGCAGTATTTT	NA	TRBJ2-3	TRBV12-3/TRBV12-4	few
CASSLDGQGVTDTQYF	TGTGCCAGCAGTTTAGACGGACAGGGGGTCACAGATACGCAGTATTTT	TRBD1	TRBJ2-3	TRBV28	few
CSVPNPQGARLDYTF	TGCAGTGTTCCGAATCCTCAGGGGGCAAGGTTGGACTACACCTTC	TRBD1	TRBJ1-2	TRBV20-1	NA
CASSGRDRGSPLHF	TGTGCCAGCAGTGGCCGGGACAGGGGTTCACCCCTCCACTTT	TRBD1	TRBJ1-6	TRBV25-1	NA
CASSLGPAGAFYEQYF	TGTGCCAGCAGCTTGGGTCCAGCGGGGGCCTTCTACGAGCAGTACTTC	TRBD2	TRBJ2-7	TRBV5-6	once
CASSLYDSGRTDTQYF	TGTGCCAGCAGTTTATACGATAGCGGGAGAACAGATACGCAGTATTTT	TRBD2	TRBJ2-3	TRBV12-3/TRBV12-4	NA
CASSFGQGQGEQYF	TGTGCCAGCAGTTTCGGACAGGGCCAGGGCGAGCAGTACTTC	TRBD1	TRBJ2-7	TRBV12-3/TRBV12-4	NA
CSVETGWPKNIQYF	TGCAGCGTTGAAACAGGGTGGCCCAAAAACATTCAGTACTTC	NA	TRBJ2-4	TRBV29-1	few
CASSSRDRGPGSPLHF	TGTGCCAGCAGTTCACGGGACAGGGGTCCTGGATCACCCCTCCACTTT	TRBD1	TRBJ1-6	TRBV28	few
CASSLAGGTSGRYEQYF	TGCGCCAGCAGCTTGGCGGGGGGGACTAGCGGGAGGTACGAGCAGTACTTC	TRBD2	TRBJ2-7	TRBV5-1	few
CASSFPVYNEQFF	TGTGCCAGCAGCTTCCCCGTTTACAATGAGCAGTTCTTC	NA	TRBJ2-1	TRBV7-9	NA
CASSQGAMGLRETQYF	TGCGCCAGCAGCCAAGGAGCTATGGGGTTGCGGGAGACCCAGTACTTC	NA	TRBJ2-5	TRBV4-1	few
CASSFSRASSYEQYF	TGCGCCAGCAGCTTCTCCAGGGCCAGCTCCTACGAGCAGTACTTC	NA	TRBJ2-7	TRBV5-1	few
CASKARAYSNQPQHF	TGTGCCAGCAAGGCCCGGGCATATAGCAATCAGCCCCAGCATTTT	NA	TRBJ1-5	TRBV2	NA
CAWNRQNTYEQYF	TGTGCCTGGAATAGACAGAACACCTACGAGCAGTACTTC	NA	TRBJ2-7	TRBV30	NA
CASSARYFYGYTF	TGTGCCAGCAGTGCCCGCTACTTCTATGGCTACACCTTC	NA	TRBJ1-2	TRBV25-1	few
CASSYTQGANNYGYTF	TGTGCCAGCAGTTACACACAGGGGGCCAATAACTATGGCTACACCTTC	TRBD1	TRBJ1-2	TRBV6-5	NA
CASSLGLRTDTQYF	TGTGCCAGCAGCTTGGGACTCCGCACAGATACGCAGTATTTT	NA	TRBJ2-3	TRBV7-2	NA
CSGGGNEQYF	TGCAGCGGCGGGGGCAATGAGCAGTACTTC	NA	TRBJ2-4	TRBV29-1	NA
CASSHRGATDTQYF	TGTGCCAGCAGCCATCGGGGGGCGACAGATACGCAGTATTTT	NA	TRBJ2-3	TRBV4-2	NA
CATDSARGKQYF	TGTGCCACGGACTCGGCTCGAGGCAAGCAGTACTTC	NA	TRBJ2-7	TRBV7-9	NA
CASSKDRETEAFF	TGTGCCAGCAGCAAAGACAGGGAAACTGAAGCTTTCTTT	TRBD1	TRBJ1-1	TRBV7-3	NA
CASRGTSGARRSYNEQFF	TGTGCCAGCAGGGGGACTAGCGGAGCTCGTCGCTCCTACAATGAGCAGTTCTTC	TRBD2	TRBJ2-1	TRBV2	NA
CSASGRAGGNEQFF	TGCAGCGCAAGCGGGAGGGCCGGGGGAAATGAGCAGTTCTTC	TRBD2	TRBJ2-1	TRBV29-1	NA
CSAKQPSGNYNEQFF	TGCAGTGCTAAGCAGCCTAGCGGGAACTACAATGAGCAGTTCTTC	TRBD2	TRBJ2-1	TRBV20-1	few
CASSSPLAGGPYEQYF	TGTGCCAGCAGCTCCCCACTAGCGGGAGGGCCGTACGAGCAGTACTTC	TRBD2	TRBJ2-7	TRBV7-9	NA
CSVDGYNEQYF	TGCAGCGTTGACGGGTACAATGAGCAGTACTTC	NA	TRBJ2-5	TRBV29-1	few
CASSSRWQGGGSNQPQHF	TGTGCCAGCAGTTCTCGGTGGCAGGGGGGAGGTAGCAATCAGCCCCAGCATTTT	TRBD1	TRBJ1-5	TRBV6-5	NA
CASSQGPAGVSNEQFF	TGTGCCAGCAGCCAAGGACCCGCGGGGGTTAGCAATGAGCAGTTCTTC	TRBD2	TRBJ2-1	TRBV3-1	NA
CASSAGFNQPQHF	TGTGCCAGCAGCGCAGGGTTTAATCAGCCCCAGCATTTT	NA	TRBJ1-5	TRBV5-6	NA
CASKSTSGDEQFF	TGTGCCAGTAAATCGACTAGCGGGGATGAGCAGTTCTTC	TRBD2	TRBJ2-1	TRBV12-3/TRBV12-4	NA